Below are 30 T cell receptor beta chains sequenced from a single sample in a study of blood T cell repertoires in COVID-19. Assay: immunoSEQ multiplex PCR; the TCRdb copy retains only in-frame clones and omits some. This sample yields 210,000 or so clones, of which around 84% are seen a single time; roughly 4.3% belongs to the top ten. Input material: PBMCs or T cells enriched from blood (not recorded which). The origin of the receptors is a man aged 30 to 45 with acute COVID-19.

The rearrangement links TRBV19 to TRBJ1-6; perhaps TRBD1 as D (6 bases). The CDR3 contains 14 residues. V lost 3 bases, J lost 8 bases, and 11 bases lay in between. Germline V CDR1 and CDR2: LNHDA, SQIVND (reference sequence). CDR3 amino acids: CASSIGTLHSPLHF. As DNA, the CDR3 is TGTGCCAGTAGTATCGGGACACTCCATTCACCCCTCCACTTT.

The V and J genes are TRBV5-1 and TRBJ2-1, with 9 nucleotides matching TRBD2. This CDR3 has 15 residues. Trimming cost V 5 bases and J 0 bases; bases outside gene matches: 3. CDR1 is SGHRS and CDR2 is YFSETQ in the germline V gene. The CDR3 region is CASSSAGGSYNEQFF. For the CDR3, the DNA is TGCGCCAGCAGTTCAGCGGGGGGCTCCTACAATGAGCAGTTCTTC.

The CDR3 DNA reads as TGTGCCAGCAGATTAGCGGGGGGGCCCGGGAATGAGCAGTTCTTC. Its protein is CASRLAGGPGNEQFF. The chain carries TRBV5-4 and TRBJ2-1; 11 bases align to TRBD2. Germline lookup yields CDR1 SGHNT and CDR2 YYREEE (reference sequence). The CDR3 consists of 15 residues. J lost 7 bases, V lost 5 bases, and 8 bases had no gene match.

CDR3 coding DNA: TGTGCCAGCAGCTCTACAGGGTTGGGCGAGCAGTACTTC. Translating gives CASSSTGLGEQYF. The V gene is TRBV11-3, the J gene TRBJ2-7, with D perhaps TRBD1 (6 bases). CDR3 length: 13 amino acids. V lost 4 bases to trimming and J lost 6 bases, with 13 bases between them. CDR1 and CDR2 from the germline V gene are SGHNT and YENEEA. The complete variable domain, with remaining parts taken from reference TRBV11-3 and TRBJ2-7, reads EAGVVQSPRYKIIEKKQPVAFWCNPISGHNTLYWYLQNLGQGPELLIRYENEEAVDDSQLPKDRFSAERLKGVDSTLKIQPAELGDSAVYLCASSSTGLGEQYFGPGTRLTVT.

The chain recombines TRBV29-1 with TRBJ1-2; possibly TRBD1 for D (6 bases). The CDR3 consists of 13 residues. Germline V gives CDR1 SQVTM, CDR2 ANQGSEA. Trimming took off 6 bases at V and 7 bases at J, with 18 bases between the two ends. The CDR3 loop reads CSVGEFGGAGYTF. As DNA, the CDR3 is TGCAGCGTCGGCGAGTTTGGGGGCGCTGGCTACACCTTC.

The chain combines TRBV6-5 with TRBJ1-1; TRBD1 might be the D (5 bases). The CDR3 has 14 amino acids. Germline loops: CDR1 MNHEY, CDR2 SVGAGI. The ends were cut back, 8 bases at V and 0 bases at J, with 13 bases in the middle. Here the CDR3 reads CASQVGGLNTEAFF. The DNA of the CDR3 is TGTGCCAGCCAGGTGGGGGGGTTGAACACTGAAGCTTTCTTT.

The CDR3 coding sequence is TGTGCCAGCAGCCAAGGGCTCGGAGGGCAGTTGTATGGCTACACCTTC. Its translation: CASSQGLGGQLYGYTF. The rearrangement joins TRBV4-2 to TRBJ1-2, with D unresolved. This CDR3 region has 16 residues. Germline V CDR1 and CDR2: LGHNA, YNFKEQ. The germline V and J ends were trimmed by 1 base and 5 bases, with 17 bases remaining between them.

DNA for the CDR3: TGTGCCAGCAGTTCGGGGGTTATGAACACTGAAGCTTTCTTT. Protein: CASSSGVMNTEAFF. The chain joins TRBV6-5 to TRBJ1-1; TRBD1 might be the D (5 bases). Germline CDR1 and CDR2: MNHEY and SVGAGI. The CDR3 extends over 14 amino acids. Trimming pared 4 bases from V and 0 bases from J, leaving 9 bases between.

This clone was counted once. The V call is TRBV19, the J call TRBJ1-5; 9 nucleotides align to TRBD1. The CDR3 contains 15 residues. Trimming cost V 1 base and J 12 bases; bases outside gene matches: 10. Germline assignment: CDR1 LNHDA and CDR2 SQIVND (reference sequence). The CDR3 nucleotides are TGTGCCAGTAGTATAGGAGACAGGGGGGGGTCGCGCCAGCATTTT. Its translation: CASSIGDRGGSRQHF. The full variable domain, completed using reference TRBV19 and TRBJ1-5, is DGGITQSPKYLFRKEGQNVTLSCEQNLNHDAMYWYRQDPGQGLRLIYYSQIVNDFQKGDIAEGYSVSREKKESFPLTVTSAQKNPTAFYLCASSIGDRGGSRQHFGDGTRLSIL.

V gene TRBV10-3 combines with J gene TRBJ2-3, with D maybe TRBD2 (5 bases). Germline V lookup: CDR1 ENHRY, CDR2 SYGVKD. Trimming cost V 7 bases and J 4 bases, with 9 bases left between them. This CDR3 is 12 amino acids long. For the CDR3, the DNA is TGTGCCATCAAAAGCGGAGCAGATACGCAGTATTTT. Encoded protein: CAIKSGADTQYF.

The chain couples TRBV9 to TRBJ1-1, with unresolved D. Trimming stripped 0 bases from V and 6 bases from J, with 9 bases between. This CDR3 contains 13 residues. The germline V gene has CDR1 SGDLS and CDR2 YYNGEE. The chain's CDR3 is CASSVVPGAEAFF. In DNA, the CDR3 is TGTGCCAGCAGCGTAGTACCCGGTGCTGAAGCTTTCTTT.

This clone was observed once. The rearrangement joins TRBV28 to TRBJ2-5, with a weak D call TRBD1 (5 bases). Germline V gives CDR1 MDHEN, CDR2 SYDVKM. The CDR3 covers 13 residues. Deletions cut 3 bases from V and 6 bases from J, with 11 bases between. The CDR3 spells CASSFGAIQTQYF. In DNA form, the CDR3 reads TGTGCCAGCAGTTTTGGGGCTATTCAGACCCAGTACTTC.

The chain has TRBV3-1 (or the pseudogene TRBV3-2) and TRBJ2-3; 7 bases align to TRBD2. CDR1 is LGHDT and CDR2 is YNNKEL in the germline V gene (reference sequence). V lost 1 base, J lost 0 bases, and 1 base stayed unmatched. This CDR3 has 15 residues. The CDR3 DNA follows: TGTGCCAGCAGCCAAGGCGGGGGAAGCACAGATACGCAGTATTTT. It encodes CASSQGGGSTDTQYF.

The chain joins TRBV19 to TRBJ1-4; D gene ambiguous. Per germline, CDR1 LNHDA and CDR2 SQIVND (reference sequence). This CDR3 is 14 amino acids long. Trimming stripped 3 bases from V and 0 bases from J, with 5 bases between. CDR3 DNA: TGTGCCAGTAGTATCGGGGCAACTAATGAAAAACTGTTTTTT. Translated, it gives CASSIGATNEKLFF.

V and J are TRBV10-3 and TRBJ1-2; D is possibly TRBD1 (5 bases). V was cut by 3 bases and J by 8 bases, with 22 bases left in between. CDR1 ENHRY and CDR2 SYGVKD come from the germline V gene. This CDR3 has 16 residues. The CDR3 bases are TGTGCCATCAGTGATCCCGGGACGCCTGGGAGGGAAGGCTACACCTTC. It translates to CAISDPGTPGREGYTF.

In this sample, this clone turned up once. V usage is TRBV7-2 and J usage is TRBJ1-5; D might be TRBD1 (6 bases). The V and J ends lost 7 bases and 0 bases respectively, with 19 bases between them. Per the germline V gene, CDR1 is SGHTA and CDR2 is FQGNSA. CDR3 size: 17 residues. Here the CDR3 reads CASTVTTTGYSNQPQHF. The CDR3 nucleotides are TGTGCCAGCACCGTGACAACGACAGGCTATAGCAATCAGCCCCAGCATTTT.

There are a few counts of this clone. The chain couples TRBV19 to TRBJ1-1; the match to TRBD1 covers 8 bases. The V segment lost 3 bases and the J segment 9 bases; nucleotides outside the gene matches: 15. The CDR3 contains 16 residues. The germline gives CDR1 LNHDA, CDR2 SQIVND (reference sequence). The CDR3 nucleotides are TGTGCCAGTAGTATTCGACATACCGGACAGGGAGAGCAAGCTTTCTTT. Amino acids: CASSIRHTGQGEQAFF.

The table lists this clone with a few counts. V and J are TRBV2 and TRBJ2-1; possibly TRBD1 for D (6 bases). The V end was cut by 7 bases, the J end by 9 bases, with 22 bases between. This CDR3 contains 15 residues. Germline CDR1 and CDR2: SNHLY and FYNNEI. The CDR3 region is CASTNTEVRGREQFF. The CDR3, as DNA: TGTGCCAGCACCAACACAGAGGTCAGGGGACGTGAGCAGTTCTTC. Looking up the rest from reference TRBV2 and TRBJ2-1 gives the full variable domain: EPEVTQTPSHQVTQMGQEVILRCVPISNHLYFYWYRQILGQKVEFLVSFYNNEISEKSEIFDDQFSVERPDGSNFTLKIRSTKLEDSAMYFCASTNTEVRGREQFFGPGTRLTVL.

V is TRBV3-1 (or the pseudogene TRBV3-2) and J is TRBJ2-5, with 10 bases identical to TRBD2. Losses at the gene ends were 2 bases for V and 6 bases for J; bases not matched to a gene: 3. Germline loops: CDR1 LGHDT, CDR2 YNNKEL (reference sequence). The CDR3 length is 14 residues. The CDR3 is CASSQLAGDQTQYF. CDR3 DNA sequence: TGTGCCAGCAGCCAACTAGCGGGGGACCAGACCCAGTACTTC.

This clone was recorded once. The chain employs TRBV13 and TRBJ1-1, with a tentative D call TRBD1 (6 bases). The germline V gene has CDR1 PRHDT and CDR2 FYEKMQ (reference sequence). V was shortened by 5 bases and J by 0 bases, with 16 bases between the two germline ends. The CDR3 is 16 residues long. This CDR3 is CASSLTGLAMNTEAFF. CDR3 nucleotides: TGTGCCAGCAGCCTAACAGGGCTCGCAATGAACACTGAAGCTTTCTTT.

This clone was recorded a few times. V and J are TRBV5-4 and TRBJ2-5, with 8 nucleotides matching TRBD1. The germline V gene encodes CDR1 SGHNT and CDR2 YYREEE (reference sequence). V shed 4 bases, J shed 2 bases, and the junction held 7 bases outside the gene matches. This CDR3 has 15 residues. The CDR3 DNA follows: TGTGCCAGCAGCCGGGGGACAGGCCTACAAGAGACCCAGTACTTC. It translates to CASSRGTGLQETQYF. Full variable domain (outside the CDR3, taken from reference TRBV5-4 and TRBJ2-5): ETGVTQSPTHLIKTRGQQVTLRCSSQSGHNTVSWYQQALGQGPQFIFQYYREEENGRGNFPPRFSGLQFPNYSSELNVNALELDDSALYLCASSRGTGLQETQYFGPGTRLLVL.

A single count supports this clone. A read error may account for a junction end that differs from germline. The chain carries TRBV3-1 (or the pseudogene TRBV3-2) and TRBJ1-1; 11 bases map to TRBD1. Germline CDR1 and CDR2: LGHDT and YNNKEL (reference sequence). This CDR3 is built from 14 residues. The CDR3 reads CASSDRGQGALELF. The CDR3 DNA is TGTGCCAGCAGCGACAGAGGACAGGGGGCGTTGGAGCTCTTT.

The J gene is TRBJ2-1, the V gene TRBV7-6, with 9 nucleotides matching TRBD2. V shed 5 bases and J 5 bases; nucleotides not matched to a gene: 7. The CDR3 length is 15 residues. Germline CDR1 is SGHVS and CDR2 is FNYEAQ. The CDR3 DNA sequence: TGTGCCAGCAGCCTGCAGCGGGGGGCCAACAATGAGCAGTTCTTC. Its translation: CASSLQRGANNEQFF.

The gene calls are TRBV30 and TRBJ1-5; TRBD1 agrees at 9 bases. V shed 1 base and J 7 bases; nucleotides not matched to a gene: 2. The CDR3 runs to 13 residues. The germline V gene has CDR1 GTSNPN and CDR2 SVGIG (reference sequence). CDR3 protein: CAWSGQGDQPQHF. The CDR3 DNA reads TGTGCCTGGAGTGGACAGGGGGACCAGCCCCAGCATTTT.

The genes are TRBV6-5 and TRBJ1-5; D unclear. Germline-derived CDR1 and CDR2 are MNHEY and SVGAGI. This CDR3 is 13 amino acids long. Deletions cut 9 bases from V and 1 base from J, with 10 bases between. The CDR3 bases are TGTGCCAGTCATCAGGCGAGCAATCAGCCCCAGCATTTT. Amino acid sequence: CASHQASNQPQHF.

This clone showed up just once. In DNA form, the CDR3 reads TGTGCCAGCACCCCGGAGATGGGAGGAGCAGATACGCAGTATTTT. It encodes CASTPEMGGADTQYF. The chain carries TRBV6-5 and TRBJ2-3; D is possibly TRBD2 (6 bases). CDR1 and CDR2 from the germline V gene are MNHEY and SVGAGI. The CDR3 length is 15 residues. Deletions cut 7 bases from V and 4 bases from J, with 18 bases between.

The chain carries TRBV19 and TRBJ2-1; TRBD2 is a possible D gene (6 bases). With 10 bases removed from V and 2 bases from J, the gap between germline ends came to 12 bases. The CDR3 totals 13 residues. The germline CDR1 and CDR2 sequences are LNHDA and SQIVND (reference sequence). The CDR3 DNA sequence: TGTGCCACCACGGGGGAGGCCTACAATGAGCAGTTCTTC. Translated: CATTGEAYNEQFF. The full variable domain, with the rest looked up from reference TRBV19 and TRBJ2-1, is DGGITQSPKYLFRKEGQNVTLSCEQNLNHDAMYWYRQDPGQGLRLIYYSQIVNDFQKGDIAEGYSVSREKKESFPLTVTSAQKNPTAFYLCATTGEAYNEQFFGPGTRLTVL.

The V and J genes are TRBV15 and TRBJ2-3; D might be TRBD2 (6 bases). Germline assignment: CDR1 LNHNV and CDR2 YYDKDF (reference sequence). V lost 5 bases, J lost 3 bases, and 9 bases lay in between. The length of the CDR3 is 13 residues. The CDR3 coding sequence is TGTGCCACCAGCCCCGGGGGAACAGATACGCAGTATTTT. Translating it yields CATSPGGTDTQYF.

The chain carries TRBV5-4 and TRBJ2-7; 8 bases are a match to TRBD2. This CDR3 region has 13 residues. The junction had 2 bases not matched to a gene; V was cut back by 4 bases and J by 2 bases. Germline loops: CDR1 SGHNT, CDR2 YYREEE (reference sequence). The CDR3 reads CASSTGLAYEQYF. The CDR3 DNA reads as TGTGCCAGCAGCACGGGACTAGCCTACGAGCAGTACTTC.

The gene calls are TRBV2 and TRBJ2-7; 7 nucleotides agree with TRBD1. The V segment lost 6 bases and the J segment 1 base; nucleotides outside the gene matches: 9. Germline CDR1 SNHLY, CDR2 FYNNEI. The CDR3 has 15 residues. The chain's CDR3 is CASSYTGVRSYEQYF. CDR3 nucleotide sequence: TGTGCCAGCAGCTATACAGGGGTCCGATCCTACGAGCAGTACTTC.